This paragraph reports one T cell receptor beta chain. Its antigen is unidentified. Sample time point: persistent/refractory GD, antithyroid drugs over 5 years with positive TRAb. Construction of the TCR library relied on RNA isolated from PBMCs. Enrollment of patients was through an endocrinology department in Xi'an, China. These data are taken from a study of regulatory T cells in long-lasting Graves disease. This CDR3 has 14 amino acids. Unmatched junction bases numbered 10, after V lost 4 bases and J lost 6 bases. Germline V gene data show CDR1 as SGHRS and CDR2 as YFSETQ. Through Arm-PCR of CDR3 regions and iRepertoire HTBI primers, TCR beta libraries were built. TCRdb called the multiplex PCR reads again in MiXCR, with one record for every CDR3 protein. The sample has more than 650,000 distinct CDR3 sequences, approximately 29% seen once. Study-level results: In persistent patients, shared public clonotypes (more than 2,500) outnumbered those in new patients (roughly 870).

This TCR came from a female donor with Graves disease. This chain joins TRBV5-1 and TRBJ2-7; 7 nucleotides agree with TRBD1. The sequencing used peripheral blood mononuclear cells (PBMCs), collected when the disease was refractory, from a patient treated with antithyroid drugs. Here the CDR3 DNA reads TGCGCCAGCAGCCTAGGGGGCGTCGTCTCCGAGCAGTACTTC. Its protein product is CASSLGGVVSEQYF.